This T cell receptor (beta chain) derives from a study of blood T cell repertoires in COVID-19. Overall study context: The United States, Italy and Spain provided the acute and convalescent COVID-19 samples. Nucleic acid was either cDNA or gDNA, and it came from T cells, B-cell-depleted T cells, or PBMCs.

Only in-frame clones appear in the TCRdb table, and some are missing; sequencing was by immunoSEQ multiplex PCR. The sample has roughly 57,000 clones; 89% are singletons. With 3 bases removed from V and 4 bases from J, the gap between germline ends came to 9 bases. The length of the CDR3 is 13 residues. The clonotype comes from a human donor in a cohort sampled during active COVID-19. Sample: peripheral blood. The rearrangement links TRBV12-3 or TRBV12-4 to TRBJ2-5; D call uncertain. The CDR3 DNA reads as TGTGCCAGCAGTTTGAGGTCGGTAGAGACCCAGTACTTC. Its protein product is CASSLRSVETQYF.